One sample yielded the 21 T cell receptor beta chains listed below, sequenced in a study of cytomegalovirus exposure and HLA in healthy donors. PCR involved 60 Vbeta and 13 Jbeta primers. Sequenced by immunoSEQ multiplex PCR; TCRdb stores in-frame clones only, minus some. The sample lists 70,000 or so clones; approximately 68% were seen once. The sequenced sample was PBMCs. The origin of the receptors is a woman aged 25 to 39 in good health and CMV-seronegative.

A few counts support this clone. The rearrangement joins TRBV5-6 to TRBJ2-1, with 10 bases identical to TRBD2. Germline CDR1 is SGHDT and CDR2 is YYEEEE. V trimming: 4 bases; J trimming: 8 bases; junction bases outside the gene matches: 9. The CDR3 spans 15 residues. The CDR3 here is CASSGGAGGLDEQFF. The CDR3 nucleotides read TGTGCCAGCAGCGGAGGAGCGGGGGGGCTCGATGAGCAGTTCTTC.

This clone was counted a single time. The J gene is TRBJ1-1, the V gene TRBV18; D is possibly TRBD1 (5 bases). Germline-derived CDR1 and CDR2 are KGHSH and LQKENI. Trimming removed 2 bases at V and 5 bases at J, with 15 bases between. This CDR3 is 15 amino acids long. Here the CDR3 reads CASSPYETVETEAFF. CDR3 DNA sequence: TGTGCCAGCTCACCATATGAGACAGTGGAGACTGAAGCTTTCTTT.

This clone was observed a handful of times. The CDR3 coding sequence is TGTGCCAGCTCACCACCCTCTGGGTCAGGGGAAGCTTTCTTT. The encoded protein is CASSPPSGSGEAFF. The rearrangement links TRBV18 to TRBJ1-1; D perhaps matches TRBD1 (5 bases). The CDR3 has 14 amino acids. Trimming left V 0 bases short and J 8 bases short, with 13 bases between. The germline V gene encodes CDR1 KGHSH and CDR2 LQKENI. The whole variable domain, remainder taken from reference TRBV18 and TRBJ1-1, is NAGVMQNPRHLVRRRGQEARLRCSPMKGHSHVYWYRQLPEEGLKFMVYLQKENIIDESGMPKERFSAEFPKEGPSILRIQQVVRGDSAAYFCASSPPSGSGEAFFGQGTRLTVV.

V is TRBV30 and J is TRBJ2-7; a weak D match, TRBD1 (8 bases). The CDR3 totals 15 residues. CDR1 GTSNPN and CDR2 SVGIG come from the germline V gene (reference sequence). Trimming removed 1 base at V and 5 bases at J, with 18 bases between. CDR3 loop: CAWSAGQGGLDEQYF. DNA of the CDR3: TGTGCCTGGAGTGCAGGACAGGGCGGACTAGACGAGCAGTACTTC.

The chain uses TRBV2 and TRBJ1-6; perhaps TRBD1 as D (6 bases). This CDR3 comprises 15 residues. The V end lost 5 bases, the J end lost 5 bases, and 13 bases lay between the germline ends. The germline V gene has CDR1 SNHLY and CDR2 FYNNEI. Here the CDR3 DNA reads TGTGCCAGCAGTCCGGGACAACGAAATAATTCACCCCTCCACTTT. It specifies CASSPGQRNNSPLHF.

This clone has just a few counts. The V call is TRBV5-4, the J call TRBJ2-1, with D perhaps matching TRBD2 (6 bases). Looked up from germline, CDR1 is SGHNT and CDR2 is YYREEE (reference sequence). CDR3 length: 15 amino acids. Trimming removed 1 base at V and 3 bases at J, with 11 bases between. CDR3 region: CASSLRGSRYNEQFF. CDR3 in DNA: TGTGCCAGCAGCTTGCGGGGGAGCCGCTACAATGAGCAGTTCTTC.

This rearrangement joins TRBV28 to TRBJ2-7, with 8 bases fitting TRBD2. The J segment lost 3 bases and the V segment lost 5 bases, leaving 12 bases of the junction unmatched. Germline lookup yields CDR1 MDHEN and CDR2 SYDVKM. This CDR3 is 16 amino acids long. This chain's CDR3 is CASSPTSGSGDYEQYF. The CDR3 DNA reads as TGTGCCAGCAGTCCCACGTCGGGTAGCGGGGACTACGAGCAGTACTTC.

The chain has TRBV4-1 and TRBJ1-1; TRBD1 matches at 9 bases. Germline assignment: CDR1 MGHRA and CDR2 YSYEKL. The ends lost 3 bases at V and 7 bases at J; junction bases unmatched: 15. The CDR3 extends over 17 amino acids. In DNA form, the CDR3 reads TGCGCCAGCAGCCAGCCTAACAGGGGGCGCTTGAGGGGTGAAGCTTTCTTT. Its translation is CASSQPNRGRLRGEAFF.

This clone was counted a few times. The identical CDR3 is also encoded by other nucleotide sequences in the sample. The chain carries TRBV27 and TRBJ1-2, with a weak D call TRBD1 (5 bases). The CDR3 totals 13 residues. Trimming removed 5 bases from V and 2 bases from J, with 9 bases in between. Germline V gene sequence: CDR1 MNHEY, CDR2 SMNVEV (reference sequence). For the CDR3, the DNA is TGTGCCAGCAGTCTTAAGGGGAACTATGGCTACACCTTC. This translates into CASSLKGNYGYTF.

With regard to this clone: A read error may account for a junction end that differs from germline. V and J are TRBV5-1 and TRBJ2-7; 10 bases are shared with TRBD2. Germline values: CDR1 SGHRS, CDR2 YFSETQ. The CDR3 has 16 residues. The CDR3 nucleotides are TGCGCCAGCAGCGACTACCTTAGCGGGGGGCTTTACGGGCAGTACTTC. Protein sequence: CASSDYLSGGLYGQYF.

In this sample, this clone turned up a few times. In DNA form, the CDR3 reads TGCAGCGTGGGAAACCGGGACAGGGGCCTTGACGAGCAGTACTTC. It is translated as CSVGNRDRGLDEQYF. The rearrangement links TRBV29-1 to TRBJ2-7; 10 nucleotides align to TRBD1. V shed 6 bases and J 5 bases; nucleotides not matched to a gene: 13. This CDR3 spans 15 amino acids. From germline, CDR1 is SQVTM and CDR2 ANQGSEA.

The CDR3 coding sequence is TGTGCCAGCTCACCTCGCGACACAGGCTATGGCTACACCTTC. Translated, it gives CASSPRDTGYGYTF. The genes are TRBV18 and TRBJ1-2, with a tentative D call TRBD1 (5 bases). Germline V CDR1 and CDR2: KGHSH, LQKENI. The V end lost 3 bases, the J end lost 4 bases, and 12 bases lay between the germline ends. This CDR3 has 14 residues.

As concerns this clone: Lacking the conserved final phenylalanine or tryptophan, this CDR3 likely reflects a read error. No DNA is shown, since the ends of the CDR3 on it are uncertain; the CDR3 is the one TCRdb lists. The chain combines TRBV6-5 with TRBJ1-1. Germline V gene lookup returns CDR1 MNHEY and CDR2 SVGAGI. A total of 14 residues make up the CDR3, ends included. The CDR3 here is CASSHRSENTEALV.

The chain couples TRBV7-9 to TRBJ1-6; no reliable D call. The V gene lost 1 base and the J gene lost 7 bases, with 14 bases spanning the gap. CDR1 SEHNR and CDR2 FQNEAQ come from the germline V gene (reference sequence). This CDR3 is 16 amino acids long. CDR3 sequence (DNA): TGTGCCAGCAGCTTAGGTCTGACGGGAGGGAATTCACCCCTCCACTTT. Its translation: CASSLGLTGGNSPLHF.

The V gene is TRBV18, the J gene TRBJ2-7; D is perhaps TRBD2 (5 bases). This CDR3 comprises 14 residues. V lost 2 bases and J lost 3, with 11 bases in between. Germline V lookup: CDR1 KGHSH, CDR2 LQKENI. The CDR3, as DNA: TGTGCCAGCTCACCAGGGGAGTACCTCTACGAGCAGTACTTC. Its protein is CASSPGEYLYEQYF.

The chain links TRBV7-9 to TRBJ1-2, with D possibly matching TRBD1 (5 bases). Germline V lookup: CDR1 SEHNR, CDR2 FQNEAQ (reference sequence). V was shortened by 5 bases and J by 5 bases, with 18 bases between the two germline ends. This CDR3 has 15 amino acids. CDR3 nucleotides: TGTGCCAGCAGCCCGATACGGACAATGGAGTATGGCTACACCTTC. Translation gives CASSPIRTMEYGYTF.

The chain has TRBV11-3 and TRBJ2-3; TRBD2 might be the D (5 bases). With 1 base removed from V and 0 bases from J, the gap between germline ends came to 11 bases. The CDR3 is 16 residues long. The V gene's germline CDR1 is SGHNT and CDR2 YENEEA. The CDR3 nucleotides read TGTGCCAGCAGCTTAGGAGGGATCTCTAGCACAGATACGCAGTATTTT. It specifies CASSLGGISSTDTQYF.

The V call is TRBV29-1, the J call TRBJ2-3; D may be TRBD1 (5 bases). The CDR3 runs to 12 residues. The V gene's germline CDR1 is SQVTM and CDR2 ANQGSEA. The CDR3 region is CSGAPSTDTQYF. CDR3 nucleotides: TGCAGTGGGGCACCGAGCACAGATACGCAGTATTTT.

This clone was counted only a few times. V and J are TRBV5-4 and TRBJ1-2; 10 bases agree with TRBD1. Germline values: CDR1 SGHNT, CDR2 YYREEE (reference sequence). V dropped 3 bases and J dropped 5; count of bases not matched to a gene: 7. This CDR3 has 15 amino acids. The CDR3 DNA follows: TGTGCCAGCAGCTCTACCGGGACAGGGGTTTATGGCTACACCTTC. Residues: CASSSTGTGVYGYTF.

The CDR3 DNA reads as TGTGCCAGCTCACCATTAGCCCCTCCGTTGGATACGCAGTATTTT. It is translated as CASSPLAPPLDTQYF. V is TRBV18 and J is TRBJ2-3; D is undetermined. V dropped 2 bases and J dropped 6 bases, with 15 bases sitting between them. CDR3 size: 15 residues. From germline, CDR1 is KGHSH and CDR2 LQKENI.

This clone appeared a few times. The rearrangement links TRBV4-3 to TRBJ1-4, with unresolved D. V lost 0 bases to trimming and J lost 0 bases, with 11 bases between them. The CDR3 covers 17 residues. CDR1 is LGHNA and CDR2 is YSLEER in the germline V gene. The DNA for the CDR3 is TGCGCCAGCAGCCAAGAACCCACTCTTGCAACTAATGAAAAACTGTTTTTT. This gives the protein CASSQEPTLATNEKLFF.